This TCR beta chain was retrieved from a study of T cells in Graves' hyperthyroidism and ophthalmopathy. The investigators amplified TCR beta CDR3 regions from RNA transcripts. Using the HTBI primer set, a first-round RT-PCR was run on the TCR CDR3. A single record per CDR3 protein comes from TCRdb applying MiXCR to the multiplex PCR reads. The sample records around 500,000 distinct CDR3 sequences, approximately 16% being singletons. This CDR3 spans 15 amino acids. Germline-derived CDR1 and CDR2 are SGHTA and FQGNSA. The V gene end was trimmed by 4 bases and the J gene end by 6 bases; junction bases not matched to a gene: 5. This clonotype was recorded many times. No antigen is known for it. Overall study results and limits: Blood shared most expanded thyroid clonotypes above 0.001.

The receptor's source is a woman aged 25 to 45 with Graves' ophthalmopathy. The chain has TRBV7-2 and TRBJ2-1, with TRBD2 matching 11 bases. Sequenced material: blood. As DNA, the CDR3 is TGTGCCAGCAGCTATACTAGCGGGAGTTTCAATGAGCAGTTCTTC. This translates into CASSYTSGSFNEQFF.